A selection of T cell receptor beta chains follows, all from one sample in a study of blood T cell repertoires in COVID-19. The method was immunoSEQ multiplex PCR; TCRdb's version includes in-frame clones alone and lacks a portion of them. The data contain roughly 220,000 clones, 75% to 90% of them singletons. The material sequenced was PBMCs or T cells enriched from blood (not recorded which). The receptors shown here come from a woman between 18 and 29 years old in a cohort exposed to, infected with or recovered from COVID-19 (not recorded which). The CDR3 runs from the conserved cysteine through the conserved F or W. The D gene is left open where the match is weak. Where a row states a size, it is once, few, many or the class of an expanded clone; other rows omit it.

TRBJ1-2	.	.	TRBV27	CASREQGYYGYTF	TGTGCCAGCAGGGAACAGGGTTACTATGGCTACACCTTC
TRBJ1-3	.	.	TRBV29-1	CSVLPPGETFSGSTIYF	TGCAGCGTCCTACCCCCCGGGGAAACCTTCTCTGGAAGCACCATATATTTT
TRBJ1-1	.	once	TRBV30	CAWSVGGVAFF	TGTGCCTGGAGTGTAGGGGGGGTAGCTTTCTTT
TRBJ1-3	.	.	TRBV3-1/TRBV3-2	CASSQDPQGGNTIYF	TGTGCCAGCAGCCAAGATCCACAGGGCGGAAACACCATATATTTT
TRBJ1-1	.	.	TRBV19	CASSPGLTEAFF	TGTGCCAGTAGTCCGGGATTGACTGAAGCTTTCTTT
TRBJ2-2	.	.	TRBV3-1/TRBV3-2	CASSPRETGELFF	TGTGCCAGCAGCCCGAGAGAGACCGGGGAGCTGTTTTTT
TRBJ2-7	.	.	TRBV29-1	CSASQSYEQYF	TGCAGCGCAAGCCAATCCTACGAGCAGTACTTC
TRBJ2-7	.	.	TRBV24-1	CATGPGSSYEQYF	TGTGCCACTGGGCCAGGAAGCTCCTACGAGCAGTACTTC
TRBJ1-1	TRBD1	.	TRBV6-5	CATGGVGTEAFF	TGTGCGACAGGGGGCGTCGGCACTGAAGCTTTCTTT
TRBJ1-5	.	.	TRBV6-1	CASSEDYRSPGQPQHF	TGTGCCAGCAGTGAAGACTATCGGAGCCCGGGGCAGCCCCAGCATTTT
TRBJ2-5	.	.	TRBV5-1	CASSLLLPSRRRETQYF	TGCGCCAGCAGCCTTCTACTACCATCTCGACGTCGAGAGACCCAGTACTTC
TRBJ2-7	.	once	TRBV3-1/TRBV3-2	CASSQTPGHYSYEQYF	TGTGCCAGCAGCCAAACACCGGGACACTACTCCTACGAGCAGTACTTC
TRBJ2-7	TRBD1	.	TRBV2	CASSEDLGTGGYYEQYF	TGTGCCAGCAGTGAAGATCTCGGGACAGGGGGTTACTACGAGCAGTACTTC
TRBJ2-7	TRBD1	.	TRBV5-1	CASSLDPGQATYEQYF	TGCGCCAGCAGCCTCGACCCGGGACAGGCCACCTACGAGCAGTACTTC
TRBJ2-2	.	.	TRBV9	CASSTRTENTGELFF	TGTGCCAGCAGCACTCGGACAGAGAACACCGGGGAGCTGTTTTTT
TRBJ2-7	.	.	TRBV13	CASSYRAYEQYF	TGTGCCAGCAGCTATAGAGCCTACGAGCAGTACTTC
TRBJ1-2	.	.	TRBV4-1	CASSQDGRVGGYTF	TGCGCCAGCAGCCAAGATGGCCGGGTTGGCGGCTACACCTTC
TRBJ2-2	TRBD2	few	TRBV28	CASLSGGNTGELFF	TGTGCCAGCCTTTCGGGAGGGAACACCGGGGAGCTGTTTTTT
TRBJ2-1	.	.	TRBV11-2	CASSFGREQFF	TGTGCCAGCAGCTTCGGGAGAGAGCAGTTCTTC
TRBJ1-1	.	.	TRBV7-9	CASSSYTSAFF	TGTGCCAGCAGCTCCTATACGTCCGCTTTCTTT
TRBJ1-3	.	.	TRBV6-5	CASSYGQDRNTIYF	TGTGCCAGCAGTTACGGGCAGGATCGAAACACCATATATTTT
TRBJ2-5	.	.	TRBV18	CASSPTSSWETQYF	TGTGCCAGCTCACCAACTAGCAGTTGGGAGACCCAGTACTTC
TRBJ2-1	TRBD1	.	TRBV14	CASSPRTGGYNEQFF	TGTGCCAGCAGCCCCCGGACAGGGGGTTATAATGAGCAGTTCTTC
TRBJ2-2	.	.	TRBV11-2	CASSLRDSGELFF	TGTGCCAGCAGCCTGCGTGACAGCGGGGAGCTGTTTTTT
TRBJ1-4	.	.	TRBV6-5	CASSRRGGEKLFF	TGTGCCAGCAGCCGGCGGGGGGGGGAAAAACTGTTTTTT